The 21 T cell receptor beta chains below were found in one sample sequenced in a study of long-term antiretroviral therapy in people with HIV. It was version v3.0 of the immunoSEQ assay that was run at survey level. The method was immunoSEQ multiplex PCR; TCRdb's version includes in-frame clones alone and lacks a portion of them. The sample lists some 28,000 clones; more than 85% were seen once. The sequences come from unsorted PBMCs, collected 5.3 years after starting antiretroviral therapy. The receptors were gathered from a man aged 50 to 59 with HIV.

This chain connects TRBV10-3 to TRBJ1-1; tentatively, D is TRBD1 (6 bases). V was trimmed by 6 bases and J by 6 bases, leaving 20 bases between them. Germline assignment: CDR1 ENHRY and CDR2 SYGVKD. The CDR3 is made up of 15 amino acids. For the CDR3, the DNA is TGTGCCATCAGGAATATGTATGGGGGGGCGGCTGAAGCTTTCTTT. It specifies CAIRNMYGGAAEAFF.

V usage is TRBV5-1 and J usage is TRBJ2-7; 11 bases are shared with TRBD1. The CDR3 contains 16 residues. Trimming cost V 0 bases and J 7 bases; bases outside gene matches: 9. Germline CDR1 reads SGHRS; CDR2 reads YFSETQ. CDR3 sequence (DNA): TGCGCCAGCAGCTTGGCCTTAGGACAGGGGGCCTGGGAGCAGTACTTC. Its protein product is CASSLALGQGAWEQYF.

Worth noting for this clone: Additional DNA sequences in this sample encode the identical CDR3. J is TRBJ1-6 and V is TRBV13; D unresolved. V was shortened by 2 bases and J by 3 bases, with 11 bases between the two germline ends. CDR1 is PRHDT and CDR2 is FYEKMQ in the germline V gene (reference sequence). This CDR3 spans 16 amino acids. The CDR3 is CASSLSGVGYNSPLHF. DNA of the CDR3: TGTGCCAGCAGCTTAAGCGGGGTGGGCTATAATTCACCCCTCCACTTT.

The rearrangement joins TRBV6-1 to TRBJ2-7; D uncertain. Between the trimmed V and J ends, which lost 0 bases and 3 bases, there was a span of 9 bases. CDR1 and CDR2 (germline): MNHNS, SASEGT. CDR3 size: 14 residues. The CDR3 is CASSEASRVYEQYF. CDR3 DNA sequence: TGTGCCAGCAGTGAAGCGTCTAGGGTCTACGAGCAGTACTTC.

V and J are TRBV7-8 and TRBJ2-1, with 8 bases lining up with TRBD2. V lost 7 bases and J lost 2; bases outside the gene matches: 4. The CDR3 loop spans 14 amino acids. Germline V CDR1 and CDR2: SGHVS, FQNEAQ. In nucleotides, the CDR3 is TGTGCCAGCAACAAGCGGGGGACCTACAATGAGCAGTTCTTC. Translated: CASNKRGTYNEQFF.

This clone was detected once. J is TRBJ2-7 and V is TRBV5-1; 8 nucleotides agree with TRBD1. CDR1 and CDR2 (germline): SGHRS, YFSETQ. Trimming took 3 bases from V and 0 from J; bases not matched to a gene: 11. This CDR3 spans 17 amino acids. The chain's CDR3 is CASSSLPGTGSSYEQYF. The CDR3 nucleotides are TGCGCCAGCAGCTCTTTACCCGGGACAGGTAGCTCCTACGAGCAGTACTTC.

The chain uses TRBV7-6 and TRBJ1-1, with 8 bases fitting TRBD1. The V and J ends lost 0 bases and 0 bases, in that order; junction bases with no gene match: 9. This CDR3 has 18 amino acids. The germline V gene encodes CDR1 SGHVS and CDR2 FNYEAQ. CDR3: CASSLAPYRGRMNTEAFF. CDR3 in DNA: TGTGCCAGCAGCTTAGCCCCCTACAGGGGGAGGATGAACACTGAAGCTTTCTTT.

The CDR3 region has the DNA TGCGCCAGCAGTGAGTCCAATCAGGGGGCCACTGAAGCTTTCTTT. It is translated as CASSESNQGATEAFF. The chain links TRBV10-1 to TRBJ1-1; TRBD1 agrees at 8 bases. Trimming removed 0 bases from V and 4 bases from J; junction bases left unmatched: 4. The CDR3 is made up of 15 amino acids. Germline V gives CDR1 WNHNN, CDR2 SYGVQD (reference sequence).

The chain employs TRBV19 and TRBJ1-5; D gene unclear. V was trimmed by 7 bases and J by 0 bases, leaving 13 bases between them. The CDR3 has 15 residues. CDR1 is LNHDA, CDR2 SQIVND, per germline (reference sequence). The DNA for the CDR3 is TGTGCCAGTACGACGGACTTGTATAGCAATCAGCCCCAGCATTTT. It translates to CASTTDLYSNQPQHF.

The chain carries TRBV30 and TRBJ2-1; 9 positions agree with TRBD2. The V gene end was trimmed by 0 bases and the J gene end by 7 bases; junction bases not matched to a gene: 10. In germline, CDR1 is GTSNPN, CDR2 SVGIG (reference sequence). This CDR3 is 16 amino acids long. CDR3 protein: CAWSVSSGLAGNEQFF. Here the CDR3 DNA reads TGTGCCTGGAGTGTAAGCTCGGGACTAGCAGGAAATGAGCAGTTCTTC.

The chain is built from TRBV28 and TRBJ1-1; the D gene is possibly TRBD1 (6 bases). Trimming cost V 5 bases and J 8 bases, with 12 bases left between them. The CDR3 runs 12 residues. CDR1 is MDHEN and CDR2 is SYDVKM in the germline V gene. CDR3 protein: CASSLSTGEAFF. CDR3 in DNA: TGTGCCAGCAGTCTCTCAACAGGGGAAGCTTTCTTT.

V usage is TRBV5-4 and J usage is TRBJ2-2; 8 bases map to TRBD2. From germline, CDR1 is SGHNT and CDR2 YYREEE (reference sequence). There are 16 residues in the CDR3. After removal of 4 bases from V and 4 bases from J, the junction contained 9 bases not matched to a gene. CDR3 sequence reads: CASSQAPGGVTGELFF. CDR3 sequence (DNA): TGTGCCAGCAGCCAGGCTCCGGGGGGGGTCACCGGGGAGCTGTTTTTT.

The chain is built from TRBV18 and TRBJ2-3, with no clear D. V lost 2 bases and J lost 1, with 13 bases in between. The V gene's germline CDR1 is KGHSH and CDR2 LQKENI. CDR3 length: 16 amino acids. The CDR3: CASSPNEAGGTDTQYF. Written as DNA, the CDR3 is TGTGCCAGCTCACCAAACGAGGCAGGCGGCACAGATACGCAGTATTTT.

CDR3: CASSVVPSSYEQYF. In DNA form, the CDR3 reads TGTGCCAGCAGCGTAGTTCCCAGCTCCTACGAGCAGTACTTC. The gene calls are TRBV9 and TRBJ2-7; D gene ambiguous. CDR3 length: 14 amino acids. Germline V gene lookup returns CDR1 SGDLS and CDR2 YYNGEE. Trimming left V 0 bases short and J 0 bases short, with 7 bases between.

CDR3 sequence reads: CASSVQATDSGNTIYF. The CDR3 DNA reads as TGTGCCAGCAGCGTACAAGCGACGGACTCTGGAAACACCATATATTTT. The chain has TRBV9 and TRBJ1-3; no clear D gene. Germline V gives CDR1 SGDLS, CDR2 YYNGEE. V was cut by 1 base and J by 0 bases, with 11 bases left in between. CDR3 length: 16 residues.

The genes are TRBV15 and TRBJ1-5; tentative D call: TRBD1 (6 bases). Germline V CDR1 and CDR2: LNHNV, YYDKDF (reference sequence). The CDR3 extends over 13 amino acids. Trimming cost V 3 bases and J 7 bases, with 10 bases left between them. CDR3 coding DNA: TGTGCCACCAGCAGTGATAGGGGGCAGCCCCAGCATTTT. Protein: CATSSDRGQPQHF.

The chain uses TRBV6-1 and TRBJ2-7; tentatively, D is TRBD1 (5 bases). Germline V gene data show CDR1 as MNHNS and CDR2 as SASEGT. The length of the CDR3 is 16 residues. V dropped 0 bases and J dropped 7 bases, with 19 bases sitting between them. The chain's CDR3 is CASSEARAGQGREQYF. CDR3 bases: TGTGCCAGCAGTGAAGCGCGAGCTGGTCAGGGTCGGGAGCAGTACTTC.

The CDR3 DNA reads TGTGCCAGCAGTCCGTCGTTTTGGCTGACAGCTTTCTTT. Translation gives CASSPSFWLTAFF. The V gene is TRBV6-1, the J gene TRBJ1-1; D is undetermined. CDR3 length: 13 amino acids. Germline assignment: CDR1 MNHNS and CDR2 SASEGT. V lost 5 bases, J lost 10 bases, and 17 bases lay in between.

The chain couples TRBV5-8 to TRBJ2-1, with 8 bases lining up with TRBD1. The CDR3 length is 14 residues. The J segment lost 4 bases and the V segment lost 4 bases, leaving 4 bases of the junction unmatched. Germline assignment: CDR1 SGHTS and CDR2 YDEGEE. The CDR3 here is CASSRGQGYNEQFF. For the CDR3, the DNA is TGTGCCAGCAGCCGAGGACAGGGTTACAATGAGCAGTTCTTC.

The chain joins TRBV27 to TRBJ2-2, with D unclear. This CDR3 is built from 17 residues. V gave up 2 bases and J gave up 0 bases, with 13 bases separating them. The germline gives CDR1 MNHEY, CDR2 SMNVEV (reference sequence). CDR3 nucleotide sequence: TGTGCCAGCAGTTTAACACTGGGAAGAGCGAACACCGGGGAGCTGTTTTTT. Amino acid sequence: CASSLTLGRANTGELFF.

The chain links TRBV19 to TRBJ1-1, with D unresolved. In germline, CDR1 is LNHDA, CDR2 SQIVND (reference sequence). V lost 5 bases and J 1 base, leaving 2 bases between the germline ends. The CDR3 has 11 amino acids. This chain's CDR3 is CASSRNTEAFF. The CDR3 DNA reads TGTGCCAGTAGTCGGAACACTGAAGCTTTCTTT.